A single sample gave rise to the 23 T cell receptor beta chains below, sequenced in a study of shared T cell receptors in the human thymus. Profiled with immunoSEQ multiplex PCR; TCRdb holds only in-frame clones, not every one. The sample records some 760,000 clones, approximately 85% being singletons. A further study also used this sample, focusing on human thymus T cells.

The sequenced material came from thymocytes. The source is a girl less than two years old with a congenital heart defect.

The CDR3 DNA sequence: TGCGCCAGCAGCCAAGGCATACAGGGAGGGAATGAAAAACTGTTTTTT. Translating gives CASSQGIQGGNEKLFF. The gene calls are TRBV4-1 and TRBJ1-4; TRBD1 is a possible D gene (6 bases). V lost 1 base to trimming and J lost 5 bases, with 14 bases between them. The germline gives CDR1 MGHRA, CDR2 YSYEKL. The CDR3 consists of 16 residues.

This clone has a handful of counts. The chain links TRBV7-9 to TRBJ1-2, with a tentative D call TRBD1 (6 bases). CDR3 length: 15 residues. Looked up from germline, CDR1 is SEHNR and CDR2 is FQNEAQ (reference sequence). Between the trimmed V and J ends, which lost 4 bases and 4 bases, there was a span of 16 bases. In DNA form, the CDR3 reads TGTGCCAGCAGCTCCAGTAAGGACAGATTCTATGGCTACACCTTC. It translates to CASSSSKDRFYGYTF.

V gene TRBV7-9 combines with J gene TRBJ1-2; D is uncertain. This CDR3 has 12 amino acids. Trimming took off 3 bases at V and 3 bases at J, with 5 bases between the two ends. Per germline, CDR1 SEHNR and CDR2 FQNEAQ (reference sequence). CDR3 coding DNA: TGTGCCAGCAGCTTCCCTGACTATGGCTACACCTTC. Translated: CASSFPDYGYTF. Based on the CDR3 plus reference TRBV7-9 and TRBJ1-2, the full variable domain is DTGVSQNPRHKITKRGQNVTFRCDPISEHNRLYWYRQTLGQGPEFLTYFQNEAQLEKSRLLSDRFSAERPKGSFSTLEIQRTEQGDSAMYLCASSFPDYGYTFGSGTRLTVV.

For this clone: A junction boundary mismatches the germline segment, possibly from a read error. The genes are TRBV10-2 and TRBJ1-5, with 9 bases aligning to TRBD1. The germline gives CDR1 WSHSY, CDR2 SAAADI. The CDR3 is 19 residues long. Here the CDR3 reads CASRELATDRGRGDQPQHF. The CDR3 nucleotides are TGCGCCAGCCGTGAGCTAGCAACGGACAGGGGAAGAGGGGATCAGCCCCAGCATTTT.

This chain connects TRBV29-1 to TRBJ1-4, with D unresolved. The V end was cut by 7 bases, the J end by 4 bases, with 7 bases between. Germline CDR1 reads SQVTM; CDR2 reads ANQGSEA. The CDR3 has 11 amino acids. The CDR3 reads CSAGVNEKLFF. The CDR3 DNA is TGCAGCGCGGGAGTTAATGAAAAACTGTTTTTT.

The CDR3 reads CASSEERDRGGYEQYF. As DNA, the CDR3 is TGTGCCAGCAGTGAAGAACGCGACAGGGGGGGTTACGAGCAGTACTTC. The V gene is TRBV25-1, the J gene TRBJ2-7; 9 bases agree with TRBD1. The V gene's germline CDR1 is MGHDK and CDR2 SYGVNS. Unmatched junction bases numbered 9, after V lost 2 bases and J lost 4 bases. The CDR3 loop spans 16 amino acids.

The gene calls are TRBV12-5 and TRBJ2-7; the match to TRBD1 covers 10 bases. Germline V gene sequence: CDR1 LGHNT, CDR2 FRNRAP. This CDR3 region has 16 residues. Germline trimming cut 5 bases from V and 3 bases from J; bases unmatched to any gene: 10. Here the CDR3 reads CASGPRPGQGLYEQYF. The DNA for the CDR3 is TGTGCTAGTGGTCCTAGGCCGGGACAGGGGCTCTACGAGCAGTACTTC.

This chain links TRBV5-6 with TRBJ2-7, with TRBD1 matching 8 bases. Germline CDR1 SGHDT, CDR2 YYEEEE. CDR3 length equals 16 residues. The V and J ends lost 4 bases and 1 base, in that order; junction bases with no gene match: 10. CDR3 in amino acids: CASSPWGQVRSYEQYF. The DNA of the CDR3 is TGTGCCAGCAGCCCCTGGGGACAGGTGAGGTCCTACGAGCAGTACTTC.

The chain is built from TRBV27 and TRBJ2-1, with 8 bases fitting TRBD2. The CDR3 loop spans 15 amino acids. With V trimmed by 7 bases and J by 0 bases, 5 bases remained unmatched. Looked up from germline, CDR1 is MNHEY and CDR2 is SMNVEV (reference sequence). The DNA for the CDR3 is TGTGCCAGCACCCTGCGGGGGGCCTCCTACAATGAGCAGTTCTTC. Encoded protein: CASTLRGASYNEQFF.

This chain connects TRBV5-6 to TRBJ1-3; tentatively, D is TRBD1 (5 bases). The CDR3 has 14 residues. The V gene's germline CDR1 is SGHDT and CDR2 YYEEEE. Deletions cut 0 bases from V and 5 bases from J, with 9 bases between. For the CDR3, the DNA is TGTGCCAGCAGCTTGGAGGACAACAGAAACACCATATATTTT. Its protein is CASSLEDNRNTIYF.

The rearrangement uses TRBV6-5 and TRBJ2-1, with D perhaps TRBD2 (5 bases). With 7 bases removed from V and 10 bases from J, the gap between germline ends came to 20 bases. This CDR3 is 14 amino acids long. Germline CDR1 MNHEY, CDR2 SVGAGI. CDR3 amino acids: CASTSPTHGGEQFF. For the CDR3, the DNA is TGTGCCAGCACTTCCCCGACTCATGGCGGGGAGCAGTTCTTC.

This clone was detected once. The V and J genes are TRBV5-4 and TRBJ1-1; possible D gene TRBD1, 6 bases. The CDR3 sequence is 15 residues long. Germline V gene lookup returns CDR1 SGHNT and CDR2 YYREEE (reference sequence). The V and J ends lost 4 bases and 1 base respectively, with 14 bases between them. The CDR3, as DNA: TGTGCCAGCAGCCCAGTCGAGACAGGGAACACTGAAGCTTTCTTT. This sequence encodes CASSPVETGNTEAFF.

V and J are TRBV19 and TRBJ1-4; maybe TRBD1 (6 bases). The germline V gene encodes CDR1 LNHDA and CDR2 SQIVND (reference sequence). CDR3 length equals 18 residues. The V gene lost 1 base and the J gene lost 2 bases, with 17 bases spanning the gap. CDR3 DNA: TGTGCCAGTAGTATAGCCCCGGGAGGGGGGTCGACTAATGAAAAACTGTTTTTT. Its translation is CASSIAPGGGSTNEKLFF. The variable domain in full, with the rest retrieved from reference TRBV19 and TRBJ1-4, is DGGITQSPKYLFRKEGQNVTLSCEQNLNHDAMYWYRQDPGQGLRLIYYSQIVNDFQKGDIAEGYSVSREKKESFPLTVTSAQKNPTAFYLCASSIAPGGGSTNEKLFFGSGTQLSVL.

J is TRBJ2-2 and V is TRBV4-2, with 8 positions matching TRBD2. The CDR3 covers 17 residues. The V gene's germline CDR1 is LGHNA and CDR2 YNFKEQ. After removal of 1 base from V and 1 base from J, the junction contained 5 bases not matched to a gene. DNA for the CDR3: TGTGCCAGCAGCCAAGGGATGACTAGCGTGAACACCGGGGAGCTGTTTTTT. It encodes CASSQGMTSVNTGELFF.

The chain employs TRBV7-8 and TRBJ2-6; D possibly corresponds to TRBD1 (6 bases). The CDR3 runs to 20 residues. Looked up from germline, CDR1 is SGHVS and CDR2 is FQNEAQ. The V end lost 3 bases, the J end lost 0 bases, and 21 bases lay between the germline ends. CDR3 DNA sequence: TGTGCCAGCAGCTTGGCAGGGGCAATAGGGAGACCCTCTGGGGCCAACGTCCTGACTTTC. Translating gives CASSLAGAIGRPSGANVLTF.

CDR3 loop: CASSLRDRGYGYTF. The DNA for the CDR3 is TGTGCCAGCAGCTTAAGGGACAGGGGGTATGGCTACACCTTC. The chain joins TRBV7-9 to TRBJ1-2, with 11 bases lining up with TRBD1. With V trimmed by 2 bases and J by 5 bases, 1 base remained unmatched. CDR3 length: 14 amino acids. Germline V lookup: CDR1 SEHNR, CDR2 FQNEAQ (reference sequence).

The chain employs TRBV12-5 and TRBJ1-5; D may be TRBD1 (6 bases). Trimming left V 4 bases short and J 7 bases short, with 17 bases between. CDR3 length equals 15 residues. The germline V gene encodes CDR1 LGHNT and CDR2 FRNRAP. The chain's CDR3 is CASGSQGQMPQPQHF. CDR3 nucleotides: TGTGCTAGTGGTTCACAGGGACAAATGCCCCAGCCCCAGCATTTT.

The rearrangement links TRBV4-1 to TRBJ1-5; D is unclear. The germline V gene has CDR1 MGHRA and CDR2 YSYEKL. V gave up 5 bases and J gave up 0 bases, with 11 bases separating them. The CDR3 is 15 amino acids. CDR3 sequence: CASSAHSSSNQPQHF. As DNA, the CDR3 is TGCGCCAGCAGCGCCCACTCGTCTAGCAATCAGCCCCAGCATTTT.

This clone has a single count. At the DNA level, this CDR3 is encoded by other sequences in the same sample as well. The chain employs TRBV4-1 and TRBJ2-1; TRBD1 is a possible D gene (6 bases). The CDR3 totals 15 residues. The V gene lost 0 bases and the J gene lost 3 bases, with 9 bases spanning the gap. In germline, CDR1 is MGHRA, CDR2 YSYEKL. As DNA, the CDR3 is TGCGCCAGCAGCCAAGAAACAGGGAGCTACAATGAGCAGTTCTTC. Encoded protein: CASSQETGSYNEQFF.

The chain combines TRBV30 with TRBJ2-5; D is ambiguous. The CDR3 contains 12 residues. In germline, CDR1 is GTSNPN, CDR2 SVGIG (reference sequence). The V and J ends lost 4 bases and 2 bases respectively, with 8 bases between them. This CDR3 reads CAWNKQQETQYF. CDR3 nucleotide sequence: TGTGCCTGGAATAAACAGCAAGAGACCCAGTACTTC.

The rearrangement uses TRBV28 and TRBJ1-2; 8 positions match TRBD1. Trimming cost V 3 bases and J 6 bases; bases outside gene matches: 6. Germline V CDR1 and CDR2: MDHEN, SYDVKM. The CDR3 is 14 residues long. CDR3 nucleotides: TGTGCCAGCAGTTTGTGGACAGGGATCAATGGCTACACCTTC. It is translated as CASSLWTGINGYTF.

The chain links TRBV20-1 to TRBJ2-1; TRBD1 matches 7 bases. Trimming cost V 5 bases and J 14 bases; bases outside gene matches: 6. This CDR3 has 10 amino acids. From germline, CDR1 is DFQATT and CDR2 SNEGSKA (reference sequence). The CDR3, as DNA: TGCAGTGCTGGACCGGGACAGAAGTTCTTC. Its protein is CSAGPGQKFF.

Here the CDR3 reads CASSQTGVRGYTF. For the CDR3, the DNA is TGTGCCAGCAGCCAGACAGGGGTTCGTGGCTACACCTTC. The chain joins TRBV27 to TRBJ1-2; 8 nucleotides match TRBD1. Germline V gives CDR1 MNHEY, CDR2 SMNVEV (reference sequence). The CDR3 contains 13 residues. Unmatched junction bases numbered 7, after V lost 6 bases and J lost 7 bases.